This T cell receptor beta chain came from a study of blood T cell repertoires in COVID-19. Study as a whole: Sources were T cells, B-cell-depleted T cells, or PBMCs; the material itself was cDNA or gDNA.

The CDR3 extends over 15 amino acids. CDR1 MNHEY and CDR2 SMNVEV come from the germline V gene (reference sequence). V dropped 8 bases and J dropped 2; count of bases not matched to a gene: 12. The protocol was immunoSEQ multiplex PCR, while the TCRdb copy is restricted to in-frame clones and leaves out a portion. The repertoire holds about 170,000 clones, with around 80% as singletons. The V and J genes are TRBV27 and TRBJ2-7; 7 nucleotides agree with TRBD2. Sequenced input: peripheral blood. The sequence was collected from a woman in her seventies who had recovered from COVID-19. The CDR3 region has the DNA TGTGCCAGCTCCCGTGGGGGGAGGGCCACCTACGAGCAGTACTTC. Its translation is CASSRGGRATYEQYF.